This T cell receptor beta chain stems from a study of post-analysis software for immune sequencing data. General study points: There were about five TRBV segments more frequent in patients than controls, and TRBV5-6, TRBV5-1 and TRBV20-1 were among them.

Every TCR beta cDNA library bore unique molecular identifiers. MiXCR was run by TCRdb on the PCR reads, yielding one entry per CDR3 protein. The sample yields fewer than 850,000 distinct CDR3 sequences, roughly 27% seen once. As concerns this clonotype: Its antigen is currently unknown.

This CDR3 region has 15 residues. The ends lost 4 bases at V and 6 bases at J; junction bases unmatched: 7. CDR1 is SGHRS, CDR2 YFSETQ, per germline. The sequence derives from a girl aged 10-17 years with multiple sclerosis. The source material was blood. This chain links TRBV5-1 with TRBJ2-1; 10 bases are shared with TRBD2. For the CDR3, the DNA is TGCGCCAGCAGCGCGAGTCTAGCGGGAGTCAATGAGCAGTTCTTC. It encodes CASSASLAGVNEQFF.